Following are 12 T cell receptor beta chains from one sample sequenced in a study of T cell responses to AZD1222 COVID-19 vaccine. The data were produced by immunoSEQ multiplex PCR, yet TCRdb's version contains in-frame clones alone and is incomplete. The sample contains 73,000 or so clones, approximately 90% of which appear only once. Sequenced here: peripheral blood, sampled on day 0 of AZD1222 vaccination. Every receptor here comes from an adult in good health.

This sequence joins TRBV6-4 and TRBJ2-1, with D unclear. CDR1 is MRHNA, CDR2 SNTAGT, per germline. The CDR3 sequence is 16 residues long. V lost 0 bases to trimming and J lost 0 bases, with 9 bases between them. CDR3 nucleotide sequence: TGTGCCAGCAGTGACTCGGGCAGAAGCTCCTACAATGAGCAGTTCTTC. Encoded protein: CASSDSGRSSYNEQFF.

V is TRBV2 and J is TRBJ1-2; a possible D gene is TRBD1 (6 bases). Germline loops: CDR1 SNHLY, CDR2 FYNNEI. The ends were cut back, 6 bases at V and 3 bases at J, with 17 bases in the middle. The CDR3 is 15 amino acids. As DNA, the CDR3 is TGTGCCAGCAGCGCACAGGGATCTCCCGACTATGGCTACACCTTC. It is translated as CASSAQGSPDYGYTF. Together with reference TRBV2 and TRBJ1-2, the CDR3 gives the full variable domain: EPEVTQTPSHQVTQMGQEVILRCVPISNHLYFYWYRQILGQKVEFLVSFYNNEISEKSEIFDDQFSVERPDGSNFTLKIRSTKLEDSAMYFCASSAQGSPDYGYTFGSGTRLTVV.

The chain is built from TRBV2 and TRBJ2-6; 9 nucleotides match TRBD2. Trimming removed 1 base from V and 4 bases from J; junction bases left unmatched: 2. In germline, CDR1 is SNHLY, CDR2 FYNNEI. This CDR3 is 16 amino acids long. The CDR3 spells CASSEEREAGANVLTF. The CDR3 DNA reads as TGTGCCAGCAGTGAAGAGCGGGAGGCCGGGGCCAACGTCCTGACTTTC.

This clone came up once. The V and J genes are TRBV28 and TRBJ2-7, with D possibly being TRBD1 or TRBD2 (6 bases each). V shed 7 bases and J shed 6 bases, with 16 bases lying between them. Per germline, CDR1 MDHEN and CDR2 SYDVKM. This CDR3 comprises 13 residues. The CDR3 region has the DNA TGTGCCAGCAACTCGGGGGCTACCGTCGAGCAGTACTTC. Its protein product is CASNSGATVEQYF. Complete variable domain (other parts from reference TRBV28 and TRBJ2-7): DVKVTQSSRYLVKRTGEKVFLECVQDMDHENMFWYRQDPGLGLRLIYFSYDVKMKEKGDIPEGYSVSREKKERFSLILESASTNQTSMYLCASNSGATVEQYFGPGTRLTVT.

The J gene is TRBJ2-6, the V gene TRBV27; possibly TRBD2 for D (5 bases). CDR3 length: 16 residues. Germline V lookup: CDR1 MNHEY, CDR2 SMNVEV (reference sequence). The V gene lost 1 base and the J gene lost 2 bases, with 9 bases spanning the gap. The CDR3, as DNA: TGTGCCAGCAGTTTATTATCCGGGACTGGGGCCAACGTCCTGACTTTC. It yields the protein CASSLLSGTGANVLTF.

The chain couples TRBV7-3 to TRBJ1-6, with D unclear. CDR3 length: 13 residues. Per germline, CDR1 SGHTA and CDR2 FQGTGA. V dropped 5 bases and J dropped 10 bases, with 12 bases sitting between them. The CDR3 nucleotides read TGTGCCAGCAGCCCCAGTACGGGGTCACCCCTCCACTTT. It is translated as CASSPSTGSPLHF.

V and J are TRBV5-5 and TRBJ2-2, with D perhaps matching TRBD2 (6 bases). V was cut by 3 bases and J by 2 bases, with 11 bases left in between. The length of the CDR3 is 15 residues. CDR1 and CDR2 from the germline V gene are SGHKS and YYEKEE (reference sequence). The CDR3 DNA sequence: TGTGCCAGCAGCTCCTCGGGGGACAACACCGGGGAGCTGTTTTTT. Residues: CASSSSGDNTGELFF.

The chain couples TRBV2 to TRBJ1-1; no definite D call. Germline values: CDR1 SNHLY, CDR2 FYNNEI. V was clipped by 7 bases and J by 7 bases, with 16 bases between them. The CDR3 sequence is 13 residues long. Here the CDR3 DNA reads TGTGCCAGCACCACTGCCCGGTTCCTTGAAGCTTTCTTT. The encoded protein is CASTTARFLEAFF.

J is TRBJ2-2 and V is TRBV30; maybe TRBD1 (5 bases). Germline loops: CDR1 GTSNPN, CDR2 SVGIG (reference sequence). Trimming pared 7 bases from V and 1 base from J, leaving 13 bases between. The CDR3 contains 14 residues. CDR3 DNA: TGTGCCTCCCCAGGACACCTGAACACCGGGGAGCTGTTTTTT. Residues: CASPGHLNTGELFF.

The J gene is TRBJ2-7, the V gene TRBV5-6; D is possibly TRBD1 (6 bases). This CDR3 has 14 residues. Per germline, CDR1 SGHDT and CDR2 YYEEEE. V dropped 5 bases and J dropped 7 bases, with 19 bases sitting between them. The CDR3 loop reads CASSADRSASEQYF. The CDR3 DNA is TGTGCCAGCAGTGCGGACAGATCGGCCTCGGAGCAGTACTTC.

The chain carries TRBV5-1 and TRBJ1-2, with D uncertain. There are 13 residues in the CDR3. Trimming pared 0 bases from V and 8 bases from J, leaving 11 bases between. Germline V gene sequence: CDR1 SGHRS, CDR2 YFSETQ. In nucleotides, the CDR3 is TGCGCCAGCAGCTTGGTCCAGTCGAAAGGCTACACCTTC. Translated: CASSLVQSKGYTF.

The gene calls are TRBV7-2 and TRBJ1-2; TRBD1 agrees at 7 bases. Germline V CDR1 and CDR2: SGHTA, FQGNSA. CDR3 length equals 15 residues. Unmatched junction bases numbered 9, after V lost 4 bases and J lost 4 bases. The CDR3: CASSSGGGQLYGYTF. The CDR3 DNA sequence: TGTGCCAGCAGCTCAGGGGGTGGGCAGCTCTATGGCTACACCTTC. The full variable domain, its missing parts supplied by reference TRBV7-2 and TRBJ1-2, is GAGVSQSPSNKVTEKGKDVELRCDPISGHTALYWYRQSLGQGLEFLIYFQGNSAPDKSGLPSDRFSAERTGGSVSTLTIQRTQQEDSAVYLCASSSGGGQLYGYTFGSGTRLTVV.